This record looks at one T cell receptor beta chain sequence and its context. The assay was immunoSEQ multiplex PCR, and TCRdb's table has in-frame clones only and misses some. The sample lists some 140,000 clones, around 83% occurring once. The CDR3 has 17 amino acids. In germline, CDR1 is SGHRS, CDR2 YFSETQ. V lost 2 bases to trimming and J lost 0 bases; unmatched junction nucleotides: 3. The sample belongs to a study of blood T cell repertoires in COVID-19. The specimen was peripheral blood. The sequence was collected from a human donor in a cohort sampled during active COVID-19. The V call is TRBV5-1, the J call TRBJ2-3, with 13 bases fitting TRBD2. The CDR3 DNA reads TGCGCCAGCAGCTTCTCGGGACTAGCGGGAAGCACAGATACGCAGTATTTT. Translating gives CASSFSGLAGSTDTQYF. The full variable domain, completed using reference TRBV5-1 and TRBJ2-3, is KAGVTQTPRYLIKTRGQQVTLSCSPISGHRSVSWYQQTPGQGLQFLFEYFSETQRNKGNFPGRFSGRQFSNSRSEMNVSTLELGDSALYLCASSFSGLAGSTDTQYFGPGTRLTVL.